The rows below give T cell receptor beta chains drawn from one sample of a study of cytomegalovirus exposure and HLA in healthy donors. Clones were read by immunoSEQ multiplex PCR, and TCRdb kept only the in-frame ones, dropping some. In all, the sample yields 220,000 or so clones. What was sequenced was PBMCs. The receptors were gathered from a girl aged 2 to 9 in good health and CMV-seropositive. The CDR3 runs from the conserved cysteine through the conserved F or W. Fields, in order: V gene, J gene, CDR3 protein.

v_gene: TRBV4-2
j_gene: -
CDR3aa: CASSQDGPGGYEQYF

v_gene: TRBV2
j_gene: TRBJ2-1
CDR3aa: CASSERGQGPNNEQFF

v_gene: TRBV7-2
j_gene: TRBJ2-1
CDR3aa: CASSLVPTGLGGDNEQFF

v_gene: TRBV29-1
j_gene: TRBJ2-1
CDR3aa: CSVEGLAGGNYNEQFF

v_gene: TRBV10-3
j_gene: TRBJ1-3
CDR3aa: CAISAGGGSSGNTIYF

v_gene: TRBV5-1
j_gene: TRBJ2-3
CDR3aa: CASRPTSSTDTQYF

v_gene: TRBV14
j_gene: TRBJ2-2
CDR3aa: CASSQGQVVRELFF

v_gene: TRBV28
j_gene: TRBJ2-7
CDR3aa: CASSFAGAGEQYF

v_gene: TRBV28
j_gene: TRBJ2-7
CDR3aa: CKIAGVKGYEQYF

v_gene: TRBV27
j_gene: TRBJ1-1
CDR3aa: CASSFGTEMNTEAFF